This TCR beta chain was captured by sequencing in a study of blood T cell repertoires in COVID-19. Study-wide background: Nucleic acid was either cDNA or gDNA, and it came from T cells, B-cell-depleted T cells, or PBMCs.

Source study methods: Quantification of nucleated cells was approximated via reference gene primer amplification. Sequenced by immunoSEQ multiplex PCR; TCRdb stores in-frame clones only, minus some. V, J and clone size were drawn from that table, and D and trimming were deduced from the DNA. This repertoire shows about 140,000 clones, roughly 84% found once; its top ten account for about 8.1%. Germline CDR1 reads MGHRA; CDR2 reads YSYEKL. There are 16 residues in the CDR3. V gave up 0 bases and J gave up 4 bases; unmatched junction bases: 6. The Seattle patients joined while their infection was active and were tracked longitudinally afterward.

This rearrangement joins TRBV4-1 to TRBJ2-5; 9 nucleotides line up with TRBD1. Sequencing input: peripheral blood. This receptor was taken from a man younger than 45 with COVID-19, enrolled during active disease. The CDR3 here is CASSQDPGTGRETQYF. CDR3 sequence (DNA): TGCGCCAGCAGCCAAGACCCCGGGACAGGGCGAGAGACCCAGTACTTC.